Reported below is one T cell receptor beta chain. The antigen remains undetermined. These donors were members of the roughly 110-subject validation cohort, a group separate from the roughly 670-subject first cohort. This CDR3 contains 17 residues. Germline V gene data show CDR1 as SGHKS and CDR2 as YYEKEE (reference sequence). With 5 bases clipped from V and 1 base from J, the junction kept 14 bases outside the gene matches. The data are from a study of cytomegalovirus exposure and HLA in healthy donors. Findings of the study overall: TCR beta chains numbering 164 were designated cytomegalovirus-associated.

The protocol was immunoSEQ multiplex PCR, while the TCRdb copy is restricted to in-frame clones and leaves out a portion. The table includes 100,000 to 150,000 clones, around nine tenths detected once. V is TRBV5-5 and J is TRBJ2-5; 7 nucleotides agree with TRBD2. Source material: PBMCs. This receptor was identified in a young woman in good health and CMV-seronegative. The chain's CDR3 is CASREPSSGDAQETQYF. The CDR3, as DNA: TGTGCCAGCAGGGAACCCTCTAGCGGAGACGCCCAAGAGACCCAGTACTTC. The variable domain in full, completed from reference TRBV5-5 and TRBJ2-5, reads DAGVTQSPTHLIKTRGQQVTLRCSPISGHKSVSWYQQVLGQGPQFIFQYYEKEERGRGNFPDRFSARQFPNYSSELNVNALLLGDSALYLCASREPSSGDAQETQYFGPGTRLLVL.